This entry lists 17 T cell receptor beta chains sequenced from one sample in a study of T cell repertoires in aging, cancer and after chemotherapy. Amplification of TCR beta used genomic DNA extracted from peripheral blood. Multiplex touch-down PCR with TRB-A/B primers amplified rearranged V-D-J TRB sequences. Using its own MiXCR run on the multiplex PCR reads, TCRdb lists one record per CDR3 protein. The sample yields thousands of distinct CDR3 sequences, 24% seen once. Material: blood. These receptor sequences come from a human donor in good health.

This CDR3 is CASNGRGGDTQYF. The CDR3 bases are TGTGCCAGCAACGGGCGGGGGGGAGATACGCAGTATTTT. The chain couples TRBV12-3 or TRBV12-4 to TRBJ2-3; 9 bases line up with TRBD2. This CDR3 region has 13 residues. V shed 7 bases and J 5 bases; nucleotides not matched to a gene: 4.

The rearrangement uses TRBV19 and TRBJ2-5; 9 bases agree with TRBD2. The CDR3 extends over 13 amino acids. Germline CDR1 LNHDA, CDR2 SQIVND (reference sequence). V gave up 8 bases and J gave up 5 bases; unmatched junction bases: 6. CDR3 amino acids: CASAGGRGETQYF. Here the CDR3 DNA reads TGTGCCAGTGCCGGCGGGAGGGGGGAGACCCAGTACTTC.

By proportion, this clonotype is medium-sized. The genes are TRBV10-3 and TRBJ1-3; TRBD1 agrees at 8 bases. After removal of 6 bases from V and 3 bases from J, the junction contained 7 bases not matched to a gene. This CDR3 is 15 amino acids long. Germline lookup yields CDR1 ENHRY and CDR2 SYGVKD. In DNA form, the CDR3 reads TGTGCCATCAGCTTGGCAGGGGGCAATGGAAACACCATATATTTT. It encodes CAISLAGGNGNTIYF.

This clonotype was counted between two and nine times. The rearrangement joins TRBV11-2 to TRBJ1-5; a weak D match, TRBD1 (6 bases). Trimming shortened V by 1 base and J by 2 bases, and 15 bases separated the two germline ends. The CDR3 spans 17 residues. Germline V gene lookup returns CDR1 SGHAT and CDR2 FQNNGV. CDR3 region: CASSLGGGAQGNQPQHF. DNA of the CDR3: TGTGCCAGCAGCTTAGGGGGGGGGGCTCAGGGCAATCAGCCCCAGCATTTT.

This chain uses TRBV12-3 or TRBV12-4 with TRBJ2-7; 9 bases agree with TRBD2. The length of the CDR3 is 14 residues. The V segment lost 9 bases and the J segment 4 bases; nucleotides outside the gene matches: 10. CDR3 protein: CARHRLAEIYEQYF. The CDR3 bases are TGTGCCAGACATAGACTAGCGGAGATTTACGAGCAGTACTTC.

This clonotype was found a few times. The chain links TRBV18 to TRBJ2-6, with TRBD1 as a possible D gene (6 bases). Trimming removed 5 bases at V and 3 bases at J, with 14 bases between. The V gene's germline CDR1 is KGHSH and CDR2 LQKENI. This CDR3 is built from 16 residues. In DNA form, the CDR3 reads TGTGCCAGCTCAGTCTCAGGGGCGCTTGGGGCCAACGTCCTGACTTTC. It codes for CASSVSGALGANVLTF.

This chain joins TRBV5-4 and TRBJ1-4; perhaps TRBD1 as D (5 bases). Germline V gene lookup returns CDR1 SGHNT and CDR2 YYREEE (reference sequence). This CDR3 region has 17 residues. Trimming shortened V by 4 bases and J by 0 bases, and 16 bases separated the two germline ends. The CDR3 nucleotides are TGTGCCAGCAGCACACGACAGCCAGGTGCAACTAATGAAAAACTGTTTTTT. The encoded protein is CASSTRQPGATNEKLFF.

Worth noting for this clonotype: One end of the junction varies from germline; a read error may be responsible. The CDR3 bases are TGTGCCAGCAGGATAGGCCGAGGGAATTCACACCTCCACTTT. Translated, it gives CASRIGRGNSHLHF. V and J are TRBV6-5 and TRBJ1-6; no clear D. The germline gives CDR1 MNHEY, CDR2 SVGAGI. The CDR3 runs to 14 residues.

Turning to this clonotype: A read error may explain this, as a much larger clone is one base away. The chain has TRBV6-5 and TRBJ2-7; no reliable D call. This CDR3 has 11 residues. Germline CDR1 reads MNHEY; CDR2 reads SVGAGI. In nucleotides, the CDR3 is TGTGCCGGCAGTAACTCTGGGGAGCAGTACTTC. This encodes CAGSNSGEQYF.

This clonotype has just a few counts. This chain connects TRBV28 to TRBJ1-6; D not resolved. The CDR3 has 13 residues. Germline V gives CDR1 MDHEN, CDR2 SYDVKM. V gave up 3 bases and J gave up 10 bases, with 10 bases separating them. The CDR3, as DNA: TGTGCCAGCAGTTTCCGAGGGAGGTCACCCCTCCACTTT. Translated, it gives CASSFRGRSPLHF.

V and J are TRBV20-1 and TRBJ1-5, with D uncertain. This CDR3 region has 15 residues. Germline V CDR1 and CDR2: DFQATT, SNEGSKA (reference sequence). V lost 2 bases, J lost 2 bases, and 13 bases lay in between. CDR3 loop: CSARNLGLRNQPQHF. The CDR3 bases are TGCAGTGCTAGAAACCTCGGACTCCGCAATCAGCCCCAGCATTTT.

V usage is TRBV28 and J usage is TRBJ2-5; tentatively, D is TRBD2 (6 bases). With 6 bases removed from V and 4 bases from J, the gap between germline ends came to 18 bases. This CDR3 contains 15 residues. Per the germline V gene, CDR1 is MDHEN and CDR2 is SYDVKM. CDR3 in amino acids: CASRNSEGQGETQYF. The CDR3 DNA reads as TGTGCCAGCAGGAATTCGGAGGGCCAGGGAGAGACCCAGTACTTC. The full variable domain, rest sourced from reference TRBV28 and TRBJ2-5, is DVKVTQSSRYLVKRTGEKVFLECVQDMDHENMFWYRQDPGLGLRLIYFSYDVKMKEKGDIPEGYSVSREKKERFSLILESASTNQTSMYLCASRNSEGQGETQYFGPGTRLLVL.

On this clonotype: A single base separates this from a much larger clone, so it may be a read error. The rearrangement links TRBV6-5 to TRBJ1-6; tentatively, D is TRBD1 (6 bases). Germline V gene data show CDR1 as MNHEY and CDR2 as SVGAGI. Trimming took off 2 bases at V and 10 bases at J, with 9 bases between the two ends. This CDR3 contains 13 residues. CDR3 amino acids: CASSYTGSSPLHF. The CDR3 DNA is TGTGCCAGCAGTTACACAGGGTCCTCACCCCTCCACTTT.

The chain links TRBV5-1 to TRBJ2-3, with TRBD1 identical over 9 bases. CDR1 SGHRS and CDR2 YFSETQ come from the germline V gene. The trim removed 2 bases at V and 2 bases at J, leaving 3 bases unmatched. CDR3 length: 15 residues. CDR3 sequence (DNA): TGCGCCAGCAGCTTCGGGACAGGGTACACAGATACGCAGTATTTT. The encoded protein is CASSFGTGYTDTQYF.

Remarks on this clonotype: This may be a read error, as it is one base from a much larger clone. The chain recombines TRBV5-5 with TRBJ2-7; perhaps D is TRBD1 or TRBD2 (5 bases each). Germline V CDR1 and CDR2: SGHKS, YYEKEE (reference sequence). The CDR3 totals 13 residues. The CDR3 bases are TGTGCCATCAGCCCCGGGACCTACTACGAGCAGTACTTC. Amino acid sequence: CAISPGTYYEQYF. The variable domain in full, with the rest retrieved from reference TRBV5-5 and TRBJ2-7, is DAGVTQSPTHLIKTRGQQVTLRCSPISGHKSVSWYQQVLGQGPQFIFQYYEKEERGRGNFPDRFSARQFPNYSSELNVNALLLGDSALYLCAISPGTYYEQYFGPGTRLTVT.

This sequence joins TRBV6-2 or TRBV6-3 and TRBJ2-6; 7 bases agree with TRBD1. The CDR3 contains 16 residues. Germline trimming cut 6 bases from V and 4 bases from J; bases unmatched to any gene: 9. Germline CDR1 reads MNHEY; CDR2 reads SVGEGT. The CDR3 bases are TGTGCCAGCAGGCTAAGACAGGGTGAGGGGGCCAACGTCCTGACTTTC. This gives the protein CASRLRQGEGANVLTF.

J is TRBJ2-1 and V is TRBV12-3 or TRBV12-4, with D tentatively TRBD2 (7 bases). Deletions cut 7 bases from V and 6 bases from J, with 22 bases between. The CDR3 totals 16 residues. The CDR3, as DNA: TGTGCCAGCAAGACGGGGCTAGCGGAGGGGGGCAATGAGCAGTTCTTC. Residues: CASKTGLAEGGNEQFF.